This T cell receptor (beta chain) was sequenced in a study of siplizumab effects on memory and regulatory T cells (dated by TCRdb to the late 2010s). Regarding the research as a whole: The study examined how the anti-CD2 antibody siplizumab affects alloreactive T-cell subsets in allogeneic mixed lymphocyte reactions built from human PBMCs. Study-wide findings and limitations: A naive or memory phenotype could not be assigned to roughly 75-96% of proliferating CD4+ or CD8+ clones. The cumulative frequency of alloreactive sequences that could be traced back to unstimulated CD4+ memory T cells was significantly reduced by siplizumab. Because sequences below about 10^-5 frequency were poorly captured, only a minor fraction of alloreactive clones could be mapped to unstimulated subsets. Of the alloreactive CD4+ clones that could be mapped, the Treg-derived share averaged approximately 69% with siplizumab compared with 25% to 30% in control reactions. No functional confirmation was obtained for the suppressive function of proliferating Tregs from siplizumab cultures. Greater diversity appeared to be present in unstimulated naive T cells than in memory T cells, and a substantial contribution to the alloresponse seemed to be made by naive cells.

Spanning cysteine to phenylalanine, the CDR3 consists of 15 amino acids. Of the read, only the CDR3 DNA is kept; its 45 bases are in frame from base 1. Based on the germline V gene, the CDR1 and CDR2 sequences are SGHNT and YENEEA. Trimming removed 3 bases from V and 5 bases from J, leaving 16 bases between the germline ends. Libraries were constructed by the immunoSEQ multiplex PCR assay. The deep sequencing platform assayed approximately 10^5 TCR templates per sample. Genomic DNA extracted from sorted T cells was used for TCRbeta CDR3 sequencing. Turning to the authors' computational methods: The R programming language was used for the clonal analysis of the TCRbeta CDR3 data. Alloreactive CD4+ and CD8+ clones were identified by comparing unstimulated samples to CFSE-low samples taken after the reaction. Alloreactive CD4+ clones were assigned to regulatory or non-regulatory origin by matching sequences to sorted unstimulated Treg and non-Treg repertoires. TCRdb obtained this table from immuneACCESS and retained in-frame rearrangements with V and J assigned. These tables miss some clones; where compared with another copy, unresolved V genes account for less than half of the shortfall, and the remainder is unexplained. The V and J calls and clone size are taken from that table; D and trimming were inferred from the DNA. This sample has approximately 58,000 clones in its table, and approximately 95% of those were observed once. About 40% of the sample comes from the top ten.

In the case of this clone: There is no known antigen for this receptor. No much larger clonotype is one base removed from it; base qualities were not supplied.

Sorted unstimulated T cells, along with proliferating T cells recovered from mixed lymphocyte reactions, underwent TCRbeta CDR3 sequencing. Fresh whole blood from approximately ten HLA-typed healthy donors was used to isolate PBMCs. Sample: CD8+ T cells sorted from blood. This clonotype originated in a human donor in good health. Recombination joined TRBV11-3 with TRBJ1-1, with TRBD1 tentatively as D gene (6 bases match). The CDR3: CASSLDTGGGTEAFF. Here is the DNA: TGTGCCAGCAGCTTGGACACGGGGGGCGGGACTGAAGCTTTCTTT.